The present entry profiles one T cell receptor beta chain with its context. This clonotype has a count of ten or more. The antigen this receptor binds is unknown. Per-nucleotide qualities are absent, and no much larger clonotype sits a single base away. These data originate in a study of T cells in Graves' hyperthyroidism and ophthalmopathy (dated by TCRdb to the late 2010s). About the investigation overall: Peripheral blood samples were taken at the time of initial diagnosis, prior to any treatment. An independent validation cohort of under 20 hyperthyroidism patients and some 15 patients who later progressed to ophthalmopathy tested prospective prediction of ophthalmopathy. A discovery cohort of 95 to 100 patients, 43 with Graves' ophthalmopathy and about 58 with stable Graves' hyperthyroidism, was used to find distinguishing TCR V-J signatures. For training and testing, the approximately 97 patients in the discovery cohort were randomly divided in a 7:3 ratio. According to the paper, TCR Vbeta CDR3 sequencing was carried out on roughly 130 peripheral blood samples, which came from 40 to 45 ophthalmopathy, around 75 hyperthyroidism and approximately 17 progressor patients. The study also compared thyroid tissue and blood T-cell repertoires from more than 5 Graves' hyperthyroidism patients. After sampling, hyperthyroidism patients received methimazole starting at 30 mg daily, and ophthalmopathy patients received high-dose intravenous methylprednisolone.

On the study overall, not on this receptor specifically: Sample size was not statistically predetermined, and blinding of investigators to group allocation was not performed. During validation, the model predicted progression to ophthalmopathy a median of approximately six months ahead of onset, with approximately 70% sensitivity and more than 72% specificity. Blood samples also contained most of the expanded thyroid clonotypes (frequency above 0.001), which suggests that blood repertoires may reflect thyroid immune responses. A 13 V-J signature model separated ophthalmopathy from stable hyperthyroidism, with over 85% sensitivity and 81% to 83% specificity in cross-validation and 80%/75% in testing.

Hyperthyroidism patients were newly diagnosed, with disease duration under 2 months, and aged 18 to 65 years. Patients with uncontrolled infections, other autoimmune diseases, pregnancy or lactation were excluded. Diagnoses relied on clinical symptoms, serum thyroxine and TRAb, thyroid ultrasound and orbital computed tomography. Blood from progressor patients was drawn when they were first diagnosed with hyperthyroidism, before any ophthalmopathy symptoms appeared. Ficoll-Paque density gradient centrifugation was used to isolate PBMCs from approximately 11 ml of fresh peripheral blood. Progressor patients were initially diagnosed with Graves' hyperthyroidism and developed ophthalmopathy during follow-up. Trizol reagent was used to extract total RNA, and RNA quality was then checked on an Agilent 2100 Bioanalyzer. CDR1 and CDR2 are read off the germline V gene as MNHNS and SASEGT. The CDR3 numbers 15 residues from cysteine through phenylalanine. The retained sequence is limited to the CDR3, 45 bases, with the frame set at the first base. Germline trimming amounts to 7 bases on V and 3 bases on J, with 10 as the count of junction bases outside the gene matches.

TCR beta CDR3 regions were amplified from RNA transcripts. The first round of RT-PCR for the TCR CDR3 was performed with the HTBI primer set and the Qiagen OneStep RT-PCR kit. The libraries were constructed in a second round of multiplex PCR and then size-selected and purified. Paired-end sequencing of the libraries was performed with 100 bp reads on an Illumina HiSeq2000. Per the authors' processing: SOAPnuke was used to process the raw data, removing reads that contained adapters or uncalled bases, had a mean Phred below 15, or lacked an exact match to the constant primer or identifier. COPE v1.2.5 was used to merge the high-quality paired reads, and each unique nucleotide sequence was defined as a clonotype. MiTCR v1.1 was used to align the clonotypes against IMGT TRBV, TRBD and TRBJ reference segments. The analysis included only V-J combinations with a frequency above 0.0001, which together covered approximately 99% of the repertoires. The TCS score was defined as F50 (clonal expansion) divided by E x V (chaos), with BLOSUM62-based TCRdist calculated between CDR3 peptides within each V-J. Welch's t-statistics and random forest reduced approximately 520 V-J features to 13, which were used in a naive Bayes classifier (R e1071). The public reads were reprocessed in TCRdb via fastp at Q25 and MiXCR, keeping in-frame beta chains. Rows with one shared CDR3 protein collapse into an entry with the most common genes and DNA. These V and J calls rely on TCRdb rather than the paper's analysis. The sample includes some 150,000 distinct CDR3 sequences, with roughly a fifth observed a single time. 60% to 80% of the sample is held by the ten biggest clonotypes.

The sequenced material came from blood. The rearrangement joined TRBV6-1 to TRBJ2-7; 9 nucleotides in the junction match TRBD2. This clonotype was sampled from a woman between 50 and 59 years old with Graves' hyperthyroidism that later progressed to Graves' ophthalmopathy. CDR3 loop: CASTSGGTSIYEQYF. The bases are TGTGCCAGCACCTCTGGGGGGACTAGCATCTACGAGCAGTACTTC.